This TCR beta chain was found in a study of T cell responses to AZD1222 COVID-19 vaccine (dated by TCRdb to about 2021). General notes on the study: Because spike-specific TCR depth and breadth did not differ between the two schedules, AZD1222 recipients who got a second dose at roughly 4 weeks were pooled with those who got a second dose at roughly 12 weeks. TCR sequencing was performed for 230 to 250 trial participants, of whom about 210 were given two doses of AZD1222 and around 25 were given two doses of MenACWY control vaccine. Trial participants were enrolled by age into 18-55, 56-69 and 70-plus year subgroups, with around 150, 28 and 57 TCR-sequenced participants respectively.

In the paper's terms, the time point label means: baseline before first vaccination. The vaccinee samples were drawn from two UK trials, COV001 and COV002, one of which was a single-blind randomized controlled phase 2/3 trial testing AZD1222 (ChAdOx1 nCoV-19) in healthy adults. Trial participant PBMC samples were collected at day 0 and day 28 after the second dose for TCRbeta chain sequencing. Via the germline V gene (reference sequence), CDR1 is MNHEY and CDR2 SMNVEV. Between the V and J ends, shortened by 3 bases and 1 base respectively, the junction contains 15 bases. From the cysteine up to the phenylalanine, the CDR3 has a length of 16 residues. Of the read, only the CDR3 DNA is kept; its 48 bases are in frame from base 1. A note on this clone: This clone's antigen is unknown. Base qualities are not at hand, and no much larger clone is one base apart.

The CDR3 regions of human TCRbeta chains were analyzed by immunosequencing. The paper's processing steps were these. Repertoire TCRs were checked for matches against a reference library of SARS-CoV-2-specific TCRs that had been generated using the MIRA antigen-specificity platform. Breadth was defined as the fraction of unique TCRs that were SARS-CoV-2-associated, and depth was defined as the fraction of total T cells that were SARS-CoV-2-associated. Using the MIRA data, each spike-specific TCR was assigned both to the spike region to which the TCR was reactive and to a CD4 or CD8 class. Log10-transformed breadth and depth values were compared by one-way ANOVA with Sidak's multiple comparisons tests. The clones in this table, taken by TCRdb from immuneACCESS, are in-frame only. Not every clone is retained; where verified, under half of the shortfall comes from an unresolved V gene, and the cause of the rest is unknown. Clonal size and the V and J genes are those of that table, whereas D and trimming came from the DNA. A total of 75,000 to 100,000 clones appear in this sample, roughly 89% of them only once. Clones ranked in the top ten supply about 7.8% of the sample.

Results the study describes overall, beyond this receptor: Participants were mostly white British, with more females than males. The authors suggested clonal diversity may have been underestimated. The 56-69-year group was small, and its depth increase did not reach significance, likely because of low power. Because no day 14 peak-response samples were available, repertoires were characterized only after the peak T cell response. CD4 TCRs associated with the vaccine covered the entire spike protein, and the dominant responses were in regions 160-218 and 743-854. Conclusions about previously exposed vaccinees are limited because only six or seven AZD1222 recipients were SARS-CoV-2 seropositive at baseline. Reportedly, almost half of the unique spike-specific TCRs recognized epitopes lying outside the regions that are mutated in the B.1.351 and B.1.1.7 variants. Spike-specific TCR breadth and depth rose significantly after two AZD1222 doses compared with day 0 and with MenACWY recipients.

The receptor was isolated from an adult in good health. The chain uses TRBV27 and TRBJ1-2; D gene: possibly TRBD1, on 6 matching bases. Source: peripheral blood, taken on day 0 of AZD1222 vaccination. Here the CDR3 is given as CASSLGRGGLNYGYTF. The DNA sequence is TGTGCCAGCAGTTTGGGTAGGGGGGGCCTTAACTATGGCTACACCTTC.